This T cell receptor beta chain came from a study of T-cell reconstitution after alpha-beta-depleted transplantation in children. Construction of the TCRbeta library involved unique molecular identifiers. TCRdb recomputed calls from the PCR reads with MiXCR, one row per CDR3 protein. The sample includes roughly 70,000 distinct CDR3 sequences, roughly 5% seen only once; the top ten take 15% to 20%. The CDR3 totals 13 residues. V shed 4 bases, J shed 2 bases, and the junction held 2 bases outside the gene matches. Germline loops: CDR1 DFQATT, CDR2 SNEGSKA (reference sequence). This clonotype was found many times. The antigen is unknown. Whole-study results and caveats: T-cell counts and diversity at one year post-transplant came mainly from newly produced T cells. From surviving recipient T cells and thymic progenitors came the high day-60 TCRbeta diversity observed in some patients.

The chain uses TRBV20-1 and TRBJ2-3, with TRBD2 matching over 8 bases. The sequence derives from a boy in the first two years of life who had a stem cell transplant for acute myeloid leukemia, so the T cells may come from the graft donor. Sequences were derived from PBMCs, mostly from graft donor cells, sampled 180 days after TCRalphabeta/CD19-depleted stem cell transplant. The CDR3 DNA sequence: TGCAGTGCTAATAGCGGGATCACAGATACGCAGTATTTT. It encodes CSANSGITDTQYF.